This T cell receptor beta chain is drawn from a study of cytomegalovirus exposure and HLA in healthy donors. General observations from the study: A later analysis found most CMV-associated TCR beta chains apparently HLA-restricted. Earlier analysis looked at TCR beta V segments, and most were productive about 90% or about 30% of the time. Highest at DRB1 and lowest at HLA-C, TCR association rates differed among HLA loci in a later analysis. Among TCR beta chains, those listed as cytomegalovirus-associated numbered about 160.

V was clipped by 3 bases and J by 4 bases, with 8 bases between them. Per germline, CDR1 SGHTS and CDR2 YDEGEE. The CDR3 length is 13 residues. The study ran its PCR with 60 Vbeta and 13 Jbeta primers. Clones were read by immunoSEQ multiplex PCR, and TCRdb kept only the in-frame ones, dropping some. The data hold fewer than 120,000 clones, with 76% observed a single time. Only a few counts were recorded for this clone. Its target is unknown. This chain uses TRBV5-8 with TRBJ1-5; the D is unclear. The TCR comes from a man younger than 40 in good health and CMV-seropositive. The sequencing input was PBMCs. The CDR3 is CASSSLANQPQHF. CDR3 nucleotide sequence: TGTGCCAGCAGCTCCTTGGCTAATCAGCCCCAGCATTTT.